Shown below are 24 T cell receptor beta chains from a single sample sequenced in a study of post-analysis software for immune sequencing data. Prepared TCR beta cDNA libraries contained unique molecular identifiers. TCRdb re-called the PCR reads with MiXCR, one entry per CDR3 protein. The sample lists about 190,000 distinct CDR3 sequences; over 25% were seen once. Their target antigens are unknown. Study results and limitations: The five TRBV segments detected at higher frequency in patients than in controls included TRBV5-6, TRBV5-1 and TRBV20-1.

Sequencing used blood. The receptors come from a girl younger than 18 with multiple sclerosis.

In its sample, this clonotype was seen many times. This chain uses TRBV29-1 with TRBJ2-3; the D gene could be TRBD1 or TRBD2 (5 bases each). Deletions cut 7 bases from V and 2 bases from J, with 10 bases between. This CDR3 has 12 amino acids. CDR1 and CDR2 (germline): SQVTM, ANQGSEA. CDR3 sequence reads: CSARDPTDTQYF. For the CDR3, the DNA is TGCAGCGCCCGGGACCCCACAGATACGCAGTATTTT.

The chain employs TRBV4-3 and TRBJ2-1, with TRBD1 matching over 7 bases. Germline lookup yields CDR1 LGHNA and CDR2 YSLEER. Trimming removed 1 base from V and 7 bases from J; junction bases left unmatched: 4. This CDR3 is built from 14 residues. In nucleotides, the CDR3 is TGCGCCAGCAGCCAAGCGGACAGGACGAATGAGCAGTTCTTC. Encoded protein: CASSQADRTNEQFF.

CDR3 sequence (DNA): TGCAGCGTTACGACAGGGCCGGGCTACACCTTC. As protein: CSVTTGPGYTF. This sequence joins TRBV29-1 and TRBJ1-2; the match to TRBD1 covers 7 bases. Germline V gene sequence: CDR1 SQVTM, CDR2 ANQGSEA. This CDR3 region has 11 residues. The V and J ends lost 5 bases and 8 bases, in that order; junction bases with no gene match: 5.

This clonotype was counted only a few times. The chain joins TRBV11-3 to TRBJ2-2, with TRBD2 identical over 8 bases. V dropped 5 bases and J dropped 5; count of bases not matched to a gene: 13. CDR1 is SGHNT, CDR2 YENEEA, per germline. This CDR3 is built from 17 residues. The CDR3 DNA sequence: TGTGCCAGCAGCCCTAGTGGCCCAGCGGGAGAGACCGGGGAGCTGTTTTTT. It is translated as CASSPSGPAGETGELFF. The variable domain in full, with the rest retrieved from reference TRBV11-3 and TRBJ2-2, is EAGVVQSPRYKIIEKKQPVAFWCNPISGHNTLYWYLQNLGQGPELLIRYENEEAVDDSQLPKDRFSAERLKGVDSTLKIQPAELGDSAVYLCASSPSGPAGETGELFFGEGSRLTVL.

As regards this clonotype: This may arise from a read error, as a much more abundant clone is one base away. V gene TRBV20-1 combines with J gene TRBJ2-7; 10 nucleotides match TRBD2. Germline CDR1 and CDR2: DFQATT and SNEGSKA (reference sequence). The CDR3 sequence is 14 residues long. V was pared by 8 bases and J by 1 base, with 8 bases of the junction left unmatched. CDR3 loop: CSTISGGRSYEQYF. The CDR3 DNA sequence: TGCAGTACTATTAGCGGGGGGAGGTCCTACGAGCAGTACTTC.

This chain uses TRBV7-9 with TRBJ2-3; weak D call: TRBD1 (5 bases). Germline V gives CDR1 SEHNR, CDR2 FQNEAQ (reference sequence). This CDR3 has 15 amino acids. Trimming took off 5 bases at V and 2 bases at J, with 14 bases between the two ends. This CDR3 is CASSLSQGFTDTQYF. CDR3 coding DNA: TGTGCCAGCAGCCTCTCCCAGGGTTTCACAGATACGCAGTATTTT. Using reference TRBV7-9 and TRBJ2-3 for the parts outside the CDR3, the full variable domain is DTGVSQNPRHKITKRGQNVTFRCDPISEHNRLYWYRQTLGQGPEFLTYFQNEAQLEKSRLLSDRFSAERPKGSFSTLEIQRTEQGDSAMYLCASSLSQGFTDTQYFGPGTRLTVL.

Here the CDR3 DNA reads TGCAGTGCTCTGGAGACAACAAAATCCACAGATACGCAGTATTTT. Amino acids: CSALETTKSTDTQYF. This rearrangement joins TRBV20-1 to TRBJ2-3; no firm D call. The CDR3 runs 15 residues. V lost 5 bases, J lost 2 bases, and 17 bases lay in between. CDR1 is DFQATT and CDR2 is SNEGSKA in the germline V gene (reference sequence).

About this clonotype itself: This sequence may be a read error, since a much larger clone differs from it by one base. This rearrangement joins TRBV29-1 to TRBJ1-4; D is ambiguous. V was pared by 5 bases and J by 8 bases, with 15 bases between. The CDR3 sequence is 13 residues long. Germline V gene sequence: CDR1 SQVTM, CDR2 ANQGSEA. The CDR3 region has the DNA TGCAGCGTTTCCACAAGGCTGGGCGAAAAACTGTTTTTT. Amino acids: CSVSTRLGEKLFF.

V gene TRBV5-6 combines with J gene TRBJ2-1, with 8 bases matching TRBD1. The CDR3 consists of 17 residues. The V gene end was trimmed by 1 base and the J gene end by 5 bases; junction bases not matched to a gene: 11. CDR1 is SGHDT, CDR2 YYEEEE, per germline. Here the CDR3 DNA reads TGTGCCAGCAGCTTGTACAGGGACAGGCGAAGGAACAATGAGCAGTTCTTC. This sequence encodes CASSLYRDRRRNNEQFF.

This clonotype has ten or more counts. The CDR3 region is CASRPSQGTEAEQYF. The CDR3 region has the DNA TGTGCCAGCAGGCCCTCCCAGGGGACCGAAGCCGAGCAGTACTTC. The chain recombines TRBV12-3 or TRBV12-4 with TRBJ2-7; weak D call: TRBD1 (6 bases). V was shortened by 6 bases and J by 6 bases, with 21 bases between the two germline ends. The CDR3 has 15 amino acids.

This clonotype was counted at least ten times. The V call is TRBV20-1, the J call TRBJ2-1, with 7 positions matching TRBD1. The CDR3 loop spans 14 amino acids. V was clipped by 3 bases and J by 2 bases; unmatched bases: 4. Germline lookup yields CDR1 DFQATT and CDR2 SNEGSKA (reference sequence). The CDR3 nucleotides read TGCAGTGCTAGCAGGGGGTCCCCCTACAATGAGCAGTTCTTC. Protein: CSASRGSPYNEQFF.

The gene calls are TRBV7-9 and TRBJ2-7; 7 positions agree with TRBD1. The germline V gene encodes CDR1 SEHNR and CDR2 FQNEAQ (reference sequence). This CDR3 region has 13 residues. The junction had 5 bases not matched to a gene; V was cut back by 6 bases and J by 3 bases. The CDR3 here is CASRPGTDYEQYF. The CDR3 coding sequence is TGTGCCAGCAGACCCGGGACAGACTACGAGCAGTACTTC.

This clonotype showed up many times. The J gene is TRBJ2-7, the V gene TRBV7-9; 12 nucleotides line up with TRBD2. CDR3 size: 16 residues. Germline values: CDR1 SEHNR, CDR2 FQNEAQ (reference sequence). V dropped 5 bases and J dropped 3; count of bases not matched to a gene: 8. In DNA form, the CDR3 reads TGTGCCAGCAGCGCAGAGCTGACTAGCGGGAGCTACGAGCAGTACTTC. It yields the protein CASSAELTSGSYEQYF.

The gene calls are TRBV30 and TRBJ2-1; D not certain. The CDR3 covers 13 residues. Germline V CDR1 and CDR2: GTSNPN, SVGIG (reference sequence). The V end was cut by 0 bases, the J end by 3 bases, with 6 bases between. The CDR3 coding sequence is TGTGCCTGGAGTGTTTCAGTCTACAATGAGCAGTTCTTC. Its translation: CAWSVSVYNEQFF.

Ten or more counts support this clonotype. The chain combines TRBV5-1 with TRBJ1-1; the D is unclear. The germline CDR1 and CDR2 sequences are SGHRS and YFSETQ. This CDR3 region has 14 residues. Trimming pared 0 bases from V and 6 bases from J, leaving 12 bases between. CDR3 in amino acids: CASSLDSGLAEAFF. The CDR3 region has the DNA TGCGCCAGCAGCTTGGATTCGGGTTTGGCTGAAGCTTTCTTT.

This clonotype occurred many times. In DNA, the CDR3 is TGTGCCAGCAGCTCCGGGACAGGGGGATACAATGAGCAGTTCTTC. It is translated as CASSSGTGGYNEQFF. The chain joins TRBV5-5 to TRBJ2-1; 11 bases fit TRBD1. The CDR3 covers 15 residues. CDR1 and CDR2 from the germline V gene are SGHKS and YYEKEE (reference sequence). V shed 3 bases, J shed 4 bases, and the junction held 3 bases outside the gene matches.

This clonotype appeared a few times. The J gene is TRBJ2-1, the V gene TRBV12-3 or TRBV12-4; TRBD2 aligns across 9 bases. There are 19 residues in the CDR3. The V gene end was trimmed by 3 bases and the J gene end by 2 bases; junction bases not matched to a gene: 14. CDR3 coding DNA: TGTGCCAGCAGTTTTCACAAGTTAGCGGGAGAGTCCCCCTACAATGAGCAGTTCTTC. It codes for CASSFHKLAGESPYNEQFF.

The chain recombines TRBV11-2 with TRBJ2-5; D is ambiguous. This CDR3 is built from 15 residues. CDR1 is SGHAT, CDR2 FQNNGV, per germline. V lost 6 bases and J 2 bases, leaving 16 bases between the germline ends. CDR3 bases: TGTGCCAGCAGTCCATTCGGTAGCAAACAAGAGACCCAGTACTTC. As protein: CASSPFGSKQETQYF.

J is TRBJ1-1 and V is TRBV5-5; 9 bases are a match to TRBD1. The trim removed 5 bases at V and 2 bases at J, leaving 7 bases unmatched. The CDR3 has 15 amino acids. Germline lookup yields CDR1 SGHKS and CDR2 YYEKEE (reference sequence). The chain's CDR3 is CASSRPGQGNTEAFF. Here the CDR3 DNA reads TGTGCCAGCAGTCGACCGGGACAGGGTAACACTGAAGCTTTCTTT.

This clonotype was seen more than once but under ten times. This chain links TRBV20-1 with TRBJ2-7; 7 positions match TRBD2. Germline CDR1 reads DFQATT; CDR2 reads SNEGSKA (reference sequence). CDR3 length equals 12 residues. V was clipped by 5 bases and J by 2 bases; unmatched bases: 3. CDR3 sequence: CSAGGGTYEQYF. The CDR3 DNA reads as TGCAGTGCTGGGGGAGGGACCTACGAGCAGTACTTC.

At least ten counts were recorded for this clonotype. V and J are TRBV7-6 and TRBJ1-6; TRBD1 matches at 7 bases. Germline values: CDR1 SGHVS, CDR2 FNYEAQ. V shed 5 bases and J 7 bases; nucleotides not matched to a gene: 5. This CDR3 is built from 14 residues. CDR3 region: CASSSGTANSPLHF. As DNA, the CDR3 is TGTGCCAGCAGCAGTGGGACAGCCAATTCACCCCTCCACTTT. Supplemented by reference TRBV7-6 and TRBJ1-6, the full variable domain reads GAGVSQSPRYKVTKRGQDVALRCDPISGHVSLYWYRQALGQGPEFLTYFNYEAQQDKSGLPNDRFSAERPEGSISTLTIQRTEQRDSAMYRCASSSGTANSPLHFGNGTRLTVT.

The chain carries TRBV5-8 and TRBJ2-4, with no clear D. Germline-derived CDR1 and CDR2 are SGHTS and YDEGEE. The CDR3 is 14 amino acids. V gave up 4 bases and J gave up 0 bases, with 8 bases separating them. CDR3: CASSLTLAKNIQYF. The CDR3, as DNA: TGTGCCAGCAGCCTAACGTTAGCCAAAAACATTCAGTACTTC.

The chain combines TRBV5-1 with TRBJ2-7, with 7 positions matching TRBD1. The germline V gene has CDR1 SGHRS and CDR2 YFSETQ. The CDR3 is 15 amino acids. V lost 2 bases, J lost 3 bases, and 8 bases stayed unmatched. CDR3 protein: CASSFGVGTDYEQYF. The CDR3 nucleotides are TGCGCCAGCAGCTTTGGGGTCGGGACAGACTACGAGCAGTACTTC.

In this sample, this clonotype turned up a few times. The V and J genes are TRBV5-1 and TRBJ1-4; D is perhaps TRBD1 (6 bases). Germline V gene sequence: CDR1 SGHRS, CDR2 YFSETQ. V was shortened by 4 bases and J by 7 bases, with 17 bases between the two germline ends. The CDR3 has 15 amino acids. CDR3 sequence (DNA): TGCGCCAGCAGCGGAACAGGGATATCTGGTGAAAAACTGTTTTTT. Translated: CASSGTGISGEKLFF.